This TCR beta chain came from a study of blood T cell repertoires in COVID-19. In the study overall: T cells, B-cell-depleted T cells, or PBMCs supplied cDNA or gDNA.

Original handling: Amplification from reference gene primers served as the basis for estimated nucleated cell counts. Produced via immunoSEQ multiplex PCR; TCRdb's table is partial and in-frame only. V and J calls and clone size follow that table, whereas D and trimming were derived from the DNA. This table has a few hundred thousand clones, roughly 87% appearing once. After removal of 6 bases from V and 6 bases from J, the junction contained 11 bases not matched to a gene. Germline CDR1 MNHEY, CDR2 SMNVEV (reference sequence). This CDR3 contains 15 residues. Sequencing was carried out using peripheral blood. The sequence was collected from a man between 40 and 49 years old with active or convalescent COVID-19. J is TRBJ1-5 and V is TRBV27; TRBD1 matches at 7 bases. CDR3 protein: CASSFSGRGTQPQHF. CDR3 coding DNA: TGTGCCAGCAGCTTCTCGGGCAGGGGGACTCAGCCCCAGCATTTT.